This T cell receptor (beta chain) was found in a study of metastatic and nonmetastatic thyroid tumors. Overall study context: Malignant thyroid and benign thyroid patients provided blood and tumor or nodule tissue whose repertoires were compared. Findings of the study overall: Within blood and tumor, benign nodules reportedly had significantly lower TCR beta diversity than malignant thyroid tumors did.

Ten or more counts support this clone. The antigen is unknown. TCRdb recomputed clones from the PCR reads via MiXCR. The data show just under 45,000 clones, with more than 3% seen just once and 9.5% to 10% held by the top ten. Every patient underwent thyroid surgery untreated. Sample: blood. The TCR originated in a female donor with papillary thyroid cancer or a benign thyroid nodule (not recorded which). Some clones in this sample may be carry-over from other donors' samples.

The CDR3 DNA reads as TGCAGTGCTAGAGATCTCCTGTTGAGCTCCTACAATGAGCAGTTCTTC. Its protein is CSARDLLLSSYNEQFF. The V and J genes are TRBV20-1 and TRBJ2-1, with no clear D. The CDR3 contains 16 residues. Trimming took 0 bases from V and 0 from J, leaving 12 bases between them. Looked up from germline, CDR1 is DFQATT and CDR2 is SNEGSKA (reference sequence).